What follows are 25 T cell receptor beta chains derived from one specimen sequenced in a study of blood T cell repertoires in COVID-19. Profiled with immunoSEQ multiplex PCR; TCRdb holds only in-frame clones, not every one. The sample lists some 300,000 clones; about 90% were seen once. The sample was PBMCs or T cells enriched from blood (not recorded which). The source is a woman aged 45-59 years who had been exposed to COVID-19.

This chain links TRBV6-5 with TRBJ2-1, with D possibly TRBD2 on 6 matching bases. The CDR3 totals 13 residues. With 8 bases removed from V and 4 bases from J, the gap between germline ends came to 12 bases. CDR1 and CDR2 from the germline V gene are MNHEY and SVGAGI. The CDR3, as DNA: TGTGCCAGCGGTCGGGCGGGGTACAATGAGCAGTTCTTC. Protein sequence: CASGRAGYNEQFF.

The rearrangement joins TRBV7-6 to TRBJ2-2; D unresolved. In germline, CDR1 is SGHVS, CDR2 FNYEAQ. V lost 4 bases and J lost 0, with 3 bases in between. The CDR3 is 13 residues long. DNA for the CDR3: TGTGCCAGCAGCTACTCGAACACCGGGGAGCTGTTTTTT. Amino acids: CASSYSNTGELFF.

This chain connects TRBV5-6 to TRBJ2-2; TRBD1 is a possible D gene (6 bases). The CDR3 totals 16 residues. CDR1 and CDR2 (germline): SGHDT, YYEEEE. V dropped 0 bases and J dropped 3 bases, with 12 bases sitting between them. CDR3 in DNA: TGTGCCAGCAGCTTGGGGCAGGGGTTGTACACCGGGGAGCTGTTTTTT. It translates to CASSLGQGLYTGELFF.

The V gene is TRBV3-1 (or the pseudogene TRBV3-2), the J gene TRBJ1-1; tentatively, D is TRBD1 (6 bases). The CDR3 is made up of 15 amino acids. Looked up from germline, CDR1 is LGHDT and CDR2 is YNNKEL (reference sequence). Trimming stripped 2 bases from V and 0 bases from J, with 10 bases between. The CDR3 loop is CASSQTRGMNTEAFF. The DNA of the CDR3 is TGTGCCAGCAGCCAAACCAGGGGAATGAACACTGAAGCTTTCTTT.

V and J are TRBV28 and TRBJ1-5; the match to TRBD1 covers 7 bases. The CDR3 sequence is 15 residues long. The junction had 8 bases not matched to a gene; V was cut back by 5 bases and J by 4 bases. Germline V CDR1 and CDR2: MDHEN, SYDVKM. In DNA form, the CDR3 reads TGTGCCAGCAGTAAACATGGACAGGCAAATCAGCCCCAGCATTTT. Protein sequence: CASSKHGQANQPQHF. Variable domain in full (rest from reference TRBV28 and TRBJ1-5): DVKVTQSSRYLVKRTGEKVFLECVQDMDHENMFWYRQDPGLGLRLIYFSYDVKMKEKGDIPEGYSVSREKKERFSLILESASTNQTSMYLCASSKHGQANQPQHFGDGTRLSIL.

The V call is TRBV10-3, the J call TRBJ2-5, with 9 nucleotides matching TRBD2. The V gene end was trimmed by 0 bases and the J gene end by 5 bases; junction bases not matched to a gene: 10. Looked up from germline, CDR1 is ENHRY and CDR2 is SYGVKD. This CDR3 region has 17 residues. In DNA form, the CDR3 reads TGTGCCATCAGTGAGTCTGGGTTAGCGGGGGTTAAGGAGACCCAGTACTTC. It yields the protein CAISESGLAGVKETQYF.

V is TRBV5-5 and J is TRBJ2-3, with 8 nucleotides matching TRBD1. CDR3 size: 15 residues. The ends lost 4 bases at V and 6 bases at J; junction bases unmatched: 10. CDR1 and CDR2 (germline): SGHKS, YYEKEE (reference sequence). As DNA, the CDR3 is TGTGCCAGCAGCCAGGGGGCCTCCCTCGGGGATACGCAGTATTTT. Its protein is CASSQGASLGDTQYF.

This rearrangement joins TRBV5-6 to TRBJ1-6; 7 bases match TRBD1. J gave up 8 bases and V 2 bases, and 7 bases lay outside the gene matches. The CDR3 totals 15 residues. Germline V CDR1 and CDR2: SGHDT, YYEEEE. The CDR3 DNA reads as TGTGCCAGCAGCTTTGGCAGGGGGACGTATTCACCCCTCCACTTT. Translating gives CASSFGRGTYSPLHF.

The chain recombines TRBV5-4 with TRBJ2-5, with D possibly being TRBD1 (6 bases). There are 14 residues in the CDR3. The germline CDR1 and CDR2 sequences are SGHNT and YYREEE (reference sequence). Trimming removed 4 bases at V and 1 base at J, with 11 bases between. CDR3 in DNA: TGTGCCAGCAGCGTACAGGGAGCCCAAGAGACCCAGTACTTC. This translates into CASSVQGAQETQYF.

This clone occurred a few times. The chain recombines TRBV19 with TRBJ1-5; perhaps TRBD1 as D (6 bases). The V end was cut by 2 bases, the J end by 0 bases, with 11 bases between. Germline V CDR1 and CDR2: LNHDA, SQIVND (reference sequence). This CDR3 comprises 16 residues. The CDR3 protein is CASSITGGLSNQPQHF. The CDR3 DNA follows: TGTGCCAGTAGTATAACGGGGGGCCTTAGCAATCAGCCCCAGCATTTT.

This chain connects TRBV13 to TRBJ1-1; D unclear. Trimming took 4 bases from V and 5 from J, leaving 11 bases between them. In germline, CDR1 is PRHDT, CDR2 FYEKMQ (reference sequence). CDR3 length: 13 residues. CDR3 amino acids: CASSSSGGTEAFF. The CDR3 nucleotides read TGTGCCAGCAGCTCATCGGGCGGGACTGAAGCTTTCTTT.

This rearrangement joins TRBV28 to TRBJ1-4, with 11 positions matching TRBD1. CDR1 MDHEN and CDR2 SYDVKM come from the germline V gene. The CDR3 is 14 amino acids. V was pared by 4 bases and J by 11 bases, with 6 bases of the junction left unmatched. The CDR3 DNA sequence: TGTGCCAGCAGTTCAGCCGGGACAGGGGGGAAACTGTTTTTT. Amino acids: CASSSAGTGGKLFF.

The chain uses TRBV3-1 (or the pseudogene TRBV3-2) and TRBJ1-2, with 9 bases that match TRBD1. The V gene end was trimmed by 3 bases and the J gene end by 8 bases; junction bases not matched to a gene: 4. The CDR3 runs 13 residues. Germline V gene sequence: CDR1 LGHDT, CDR2 YNNKEL (reference sequence). The CDR3 region is CASSQGQGRGYTF. The CDR3, as DNA: TGTGCCAGCAGCCAGGGACAGGGTCGAGGCTACACCTTC.

V usage is TRBV23-1 and J usage is TRBJ2-6; TRBD1 matches 8 bases. TRBV23-1 is classed as an ORF, of uncertain function. V gave up 3 bases and J gave up 3 bases; unmatched junction bases: 16. The CDR3 totals 20 residues. The CDR3 sequence: CASSHFRGTGTFSGANVLTF. CDR3 bases: TGCGCCAGCAGTCACTTCCGCGGGACAGGAACTTTTAGTGGGGCCAACGTCCTGACTTTC.

The chain uses TRBV6-2 or TRBV6-3 and TRBJ1-5; 12 nucleotides agree with TRBD1. Germline V gene sequence: CDR1 MNHEY, CDR2 SVGEGT. The CDR3 length is 22 residues. V was clipped by 6 bases and J by 6 bases; unmatched bases: 27. Here the CDR3 reads CASSPQIRLGTGGFGAGQPQHF. CDR3 nucleotide sequence: TGTGCCAGCAGCCCTCAAATAAGACTTGGGACAGGGGGCTTTGGGGCTGGTCAGCCCCAGCATTTT.

This clone was seen more than once but under ten times. The chain uses TRBV19 and TRBJ1-2, with 7 bases matching TRBD1. The CDR3 has 13 residues. The germline CDR1 and CDR2 sequences are LNHDA and SQIVND (reference sequence). V trimming: 7 bases; J trimming: 4 bases; junction bases outside the gene matches: 6. DNA for the CDR3: TGTGCCAGTACTCCTTGGGACAGCTATGGCTACACCTTC. It is translated as CASTPWDSYGYTF. The entire variable domain, with the rest obtained from reference TRBV19 and TRBJ1-2, is as follows: DGGITQSPKYLFRKEGQNVTLSCEQNLNHDAMYWYRQDPGQGLRLIYYSQIVNDFQKGDIAEGYSVSREKKESFPLTVTSAQKNPTAFYLCASTPWDSYGYTFGSGTRLTVV.

The rearrangement joins TRBV2 to TRBJ1-5, with 7 positions matching TRBD1. After removal of 6 bases from V and 2 bases from J, the junction contained 7 bases not matched to a gene. CDR1 SNHLY and CDR2 FYNNEI come from the germline V gene. The CDR3 length is 15 residues. CDR3 in amino acids: CASSVDRAGNQPQHF. CDR3 bases: TGTGCCAGCAGCGTCGACAGGGCGGGCAATCAGCCCCAGCATTTT.

This chain connects TRBV18 to TRBJ2-4, with 8 nucleotides matching TRBD1. This CDR3 is 15 amino acids long. Germline trimming cut 1 base from V and 6 bases from J; bases unmatched to any gene: 5. The germline V gene has CDR1 KGHSH and CDR2 LQKENI. This chain's CDR3 is CASSPLAGGANIQYF. DNA for the CDR3: TGTGCCAGCTCACCACTTGCAGGGGGCGCAAACATTCAGTACTTC. Full variable domain (rest looked up from reference TRBV18 and TRBJ2-4): NAGVMQNPRHLVRRRGQEARLRCSPMKGHSHVYWYRQLPEEGLKFMVYLQKENIIDESGMPKERFSAEFPKEGPSILRIQQVVRGDSAAYFCASSPLAGGANIQYFGAGTRLSVL.

The V and J genes are TRBV7-2 and TRBJ2-7, with 9 bases lining up with TRBD1. The J segment lost 3 bases and the V segment lost 2 bases, leaving 5 bases of the junction unmatched. Germline CDR1 SGHTA, CDR2 FQGNSA. This CDR3 is 15 amino acids long. CDR3 bases: TGTGCCAGCAGCTTAAACCCGGGACAGGGCTACGAGCAGTACTTC. It encodes CASSLNPGQGYEQYF.

The CDR3 region is CASSSGTGGYEQYF. For the CDR3, the DNA is TGTGCCAGTAGCAGCGGGACAGGGGGTTACGAGCAGTACTTC. The rearrangement uses TRBV19 and TRBJ2-7; 11 positions agree with TRBD1. In germline, CDR1 is LNHDA, CDR2 SQIVND (reference sequence). After removal of 6 bases from V and 4 bases from J, the junction contained 5 bases not matched to a gene. The CDR3 consists of 14 residues.

This clone was recorded once. In nucleotides, the CDR3 is TGTGCCAGCAGCTTCAGGGGACAGGGTCCTGGAAACACCATATATTTT. Protein: CASSFRGQGPGNTIYF. The chain has TRBV11-2 and TRBJ1-3; the match to TRBD1 covers 9 bases. CDR1 and CDR2 from the germline V gene are SGHAT and FQNNGV. After removal of 3 bases from V and 2 bases from J, the junction contained 5 bases not matched to a gene. CDR3 size: 16 residues. The full variable domain, its missing parts supplied by reference TRBV11-2 and TRBJ1-3, is EAGVAQSPRYKIIEKRQSVAFWCNPISGHATLYWYQQILGQGPKLLIQFQNNGVVDDSQLPKDRFSAERLKGVDSTLKIQPAKLEDSAVYLCASSFRGQGPGNTIYFGEGSWLTVV.

The rearrangement links TRBV30 to TRBJ1-5; 9 bases match TRBD1. V lost 1 base to trimming and J lost 6 bases; unmatched junction nucleotides: 4. The V gene's germline CDR1 is GTSNPN and CDR2 SVGIG (reference sequence). The CDR3 length is 14 residues. CDR3 residues: CAWSDRGPPQPQHF. CDR3 nucleotides: TGTGCCTGGAGTGACAGGGGGCCTCCTCAGCCCCAGCATTTT.

This clone was observed a single time. The genes are TRBV3-1 (or the pseudogene TRBV3-2) and TRBJ1-5, with unresolved D. Germline V gives CDR1 LGHDT, CDR2 YNNKEL (reference sequence). The CDR3 contains 14 residues. Trimming took 6 bases from V and 0 from J, leaving 9 bases between them. CDR3: CASSLGGSNQPQHF. CDR3 nucleotide sequence: TGTGCCAGCAGTCTTGGCGGTAGCAATCAGCCCCAGCATTTT.

This sequence joins TRBV21-1 and TRBJ1-2; TRBD1 reflects the table's D call only, with no check against the DNA. TRBV21-1 corresponds to a pseudogene. The CDR3 length is 13 residues. The CDR3 protein is CAIRQGADYGYTF. CDR3 DNA sequence: TGTGCCATCCGACAGGGGGCGGACTATGGCTACACCTTC.

This clone was seen just once. The genes are TRBV18 and TRBJ1-3; no reliable D call. The CDR3 runs to 15 residues. V lost 3 bases, J lost 0 bases, and 9 bases lay in between. Germline V gene sequence: CDR1 KGHSH, CDR2 LQKENI. Written as DNA, the CDR3 is TGTGCCAGCTCACCGGGAGTTTACTCTGGAAACACCATATATTTT. The encoded protein is CASSPGVYSGNTIYF.